This TCR beta chain was profiled in a study of blood T cell repertoires in COVID-19. TCRdb keeps only in-frame clones here, not all; method: immunoSEQ multiplex PCR. The sample includes about 270,000 clones, about 89% of them seen just once. This receptor was obtained from a woman between 18 and 29 years old who had recovered from COVID-19. Sequences were obtained from PBMCs or T cells enriched from blood (not recorded which).

The CDR3 sequence: CASSTAGFSYQPQHF. CDR3 bases: TGTGCCAGTAGTACGGCAGGGTTCTCCTATCAGCCCCAGCATTTT. The chain uses TRBV19 and TRBJ1-5; TRBD1 might be the D (5 bases). The V gene's germline CDR1 is LNHDA and CDR2 SQIVND (reference sequence). V dropped 4 bases and J dropped 5 bases, with 15 bases sitting between them. The CDR3 length is 15 residues.